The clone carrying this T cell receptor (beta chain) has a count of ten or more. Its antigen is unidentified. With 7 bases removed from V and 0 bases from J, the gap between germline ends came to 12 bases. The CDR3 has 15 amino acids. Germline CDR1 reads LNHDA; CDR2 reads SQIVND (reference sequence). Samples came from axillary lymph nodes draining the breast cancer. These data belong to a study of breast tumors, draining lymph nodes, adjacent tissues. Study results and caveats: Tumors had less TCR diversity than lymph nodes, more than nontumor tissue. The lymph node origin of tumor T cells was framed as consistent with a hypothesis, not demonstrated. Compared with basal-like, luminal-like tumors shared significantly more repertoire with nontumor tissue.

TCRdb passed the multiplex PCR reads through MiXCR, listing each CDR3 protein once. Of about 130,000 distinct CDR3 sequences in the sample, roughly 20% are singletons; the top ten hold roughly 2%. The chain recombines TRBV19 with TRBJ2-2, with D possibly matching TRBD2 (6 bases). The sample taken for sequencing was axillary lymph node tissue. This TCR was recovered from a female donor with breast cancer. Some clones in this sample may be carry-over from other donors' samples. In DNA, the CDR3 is TGTGCCAGTACGGCGGGACCCGCGAACACCGGGGAGCTGTTTTTT. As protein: CASTAGPANTGELFF. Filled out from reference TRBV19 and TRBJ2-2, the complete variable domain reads DGGITQSPKYLFRKEGQNVTLSCEQNLNHDAMYWYRQDPGQGLRLIYYSQIVNDFQKGDIAEGYSVSREKKESFPLTVTSAQKNPTAFYLCASTAGPANTGELFFGEGSRLTVL.